This TCR beta chain was observed in a study of beta chain features in type 1 diabetes. Study outcomes and limitations: All four CD4+ subsets from Type 1 diabetes patients carried moderately but significantly shorter TCRB CDR3s. More deletions and fewer insertions at VDJ junctions were seen in type 1 diabetes patients.

The CDR3 loop spans 14 amino acids. Trimming removed 6 bases from V and 3 bases from J; junction bases left unmatched: 7. CDR1 and CDR2 (germline): SQVTM, ANQGSEA. This clone has just a few counts. Its specificity is not known. Every isolated RNA sample was fully reverse transcribed, so sequencing captured expressed TCRB transcripts. TCRdb's copy holds only in-frame clones and misses some; the assay was immunoSEQ multiplex PCR. The profile shows approximately 250,000 clones, about 23% of them singletons. The rearrangement uses TRBV29-1 and TRBJ2-7; 11 nucleotides line up with TRBD2. This clonotype originated in a woman between 25 and 40 years old with type 1 diabetes. The specimen sequenced was naive CD4+ T cells from blood. CDR3 coding DNA: TGCAGCGTCAAGGCGGGACTAGCGGACTACGAGCAGTACTTC. Translating it yields CSVKAGLADYEQYF.